This TCR beta chain was recovered during a study of control samples from healthy donors and cancer patients. Method: immunoSEQ multiplex PCR; TCRdb's copy keeps in-frame clones and lacks some. The sample has approximately 93,000 clones; 85% to 90% are singletons. V gave up 0 bases and J gave up 5 bases, with 12 bases separating them. The germline gives CDR1 SGHDT, CDR2 YYEEEE. This CDR3 comprises 16 residues. This chain connects TRBV5-6 to TRBJ1-6; tentative D call: TRBD1 (6 bases). Sequences were obtained from PBMCs. The clonotype was recovered from a woman aged 45-65 years with colorectal cancer. CDR3 DNA: TGTGCCAGCAGCTTGGGTGCGGCAGGGGATAATTCACCCCTCCACTTT. Translated, it gives CASSLGAAGDNSPLHF.